What follows are 13 T cell receptor beta chains derived from one specimen sequenced in a study of blood T cell repertoires in COVID-19. Using immunoSEQ multiplex PCR, the repertoire was profiled, and TCRdb retains in-frame clones only, with some absent. This table has about 170,000 clones, roughly four fifths appearing once. The sample was peripheral blood. These receptors were collected from a woman older than 75 with acute or convalescent COVID-19.

The chain uses TRBV2 and TRBJ2-5, with D perhaps TRBD2 (5 bases). The CDR3 is made up of 11 amino acids. Per germline, CDR1 SNHLY and CDR2 FYNNEI. The V and J ends lost 11 bases and 1 base respectively, with 8 bases between them. CDR3 in DNA: TGTGCCTCGGGAATCCAAGAGACCCAGTACTTC. This codes for CASGIQETQYF.

This clone came up once. The rearrangement links TRBV2 to TRBJ1-4, with TRBD1 matching over 9 bases. With V trimmed by 8 bases and J by 1 base, 5 bases remained unmatched. The length of the CDR3 is 15 residues. Per germline, CDR1 SNHLY and CDR2 FYNNEI. Here the CDR3 reads CASSGTGLTNEKLFF. CDR3 nucleotide sequence: TGTGCCAGCTCCGGGACAGGGTTAACTAATGAAAAACTGTTTTTT.

This clone was picked up a small number of times. The chain joins TRBV6-5 to TRBJ2-7, with D perhaps TRBD2 (5 bases). The CDR3 spans 14 residues. In germline, CDR1 is MNHEY, CDR2 SVGAGI. V gave up 7 bases and J gave up 4 bases, with 17 bases separating them. CDR3 region: CASTEERNLYEQYF. DNA of the CDR3: TGTGCCAGCACAGAGGAGCGGAACCTTTACGAGCAGTACTTC.

This clone was seen a single time. The chain links TRBV6-1 to TRBJ1-2, with 8 bases lining up with TRBD1. With V trimmed by 2 bases and J by 7 bases, 12 bases remained unmatched. CDR3 length equals 16 residues. CDR1 is MNHNS, CDR2 SASEGT, per germline. The CDR3 nucleotides are TGTGCCAGCAGTGAATCATGGCAGGGGGCGAGAGGTGGCTACACCTTC. It encodes CASSESWQGARGGYTF.

There are a few counts of this clone. The V call is TRBV4-3, the J call TRBJ1-1; D perhaps matches TRBD1 (5 bases). V lost 10 bases and J lost 2, with 14 bases in between. CDR3 length equals 13 residues. Germline loops: CDR1 LGHNA, CDR2 YSLEER. The CDR3: CATSRDINTEAFF. The CDR3 region has the DNA TGCGCCACTTCCAGGGATATAAACACTGAAGCTTTCTTT.

The chain couples TRBV13 to TRBJ2-7; TRBD2 matches 7 bases. Germline trimming cut 0 bases from V and 0 bases from J; bases unmatched to any gene: 2. Looked up from germline, CDR1 is PRHDT and CDR2 is FYEKMQ (reference sequence). This CDR3 has 15 residues. Written as DNA, the CDR3 is TGTGCCAGCAGCTTAGGCGGGAGGAGCTCCTACGAGCAGTACTTC. Translating it yields CASSLGGRSSYEQYF.

The chain uses TRBV10-1 and TRBJ1-4; tentatively, D is TRBD1 (6 bases). The V end lost 2 bases, the J end lost 8 bases, and 15 bases lay between the germline ends. The CDR3 spans 15 residues. Germline values: CDR1 WNHNN, CDR2 SYGVQD (reference sequence). The CDR3 sequence: CASSEGTFPDEKLFF. Written as DNA, the CDR3 is TGCGCCAGCAGTGAGGGGACATTCCCGGACGAAAAACTGTTTTTT.

A remark on this clone: Relative to the germline gene, one junction end is altered; a read error may explain this. For the CDR3, the DNA is TGTGCCAGCGGAGGGGGATGGGCGACTAGCGGGAGTATCATTATATTC. It specifies CASGGGWATSGSIIIF. The chain is built from TRBV2 and TRBJ2-7; 12 positions match TRBD2. Germline values: CDR1 SNHLY, CDR2 FYNNEI. The CDR3 covers 16 residues.

The chain is built from TRBV2 and TRBJ1-5; a weak D match, TRBD1 (5 bases). Germline assignment: CDR1 SNHLY and CDR2 FYNNEI. CDR3 length: 13 residues. The V end was cut by 3 bases, the J end by 5 bases, with 8 bases between. CDR3 sequence: CASSDQGDQPQHF. CDR3 sequence (DNA): TGTGCCAGCAGTGATCAAGGGGATCAGCCCCAGCATTTT.

V and J are TRBV29-1 and TRBJ2-7; weak D call: TRBD1 (6 bases). The CDR3 is 13 residues long. V was clipped by 3 bases and J by 0 bases, with 9 bases between them. Per germline, CDR1 SQVTM and CDR2 ANQGSEA. The CDR3 sequence is CSVEGDNSYEQYF. DNA of the CDR3: TGCAGCGTTGAGGGGGACAACTCCTACGAGCAGTACTTC.

This chain connects TRBV7-9 to TRBJ2-3; 14 bases agree with TRBD2. The CDR3 extends over 17 amino acids. Unmatched junction bases numbered 10, after V lost 5 bases and J lost 6 bases. Germline CDR1 SEHNR, CDR2 FQNEAQ (reference sequence). The CDR3 reads CASSHRLAGGPSDTQYF. CDR3 nucleotide sequence: TGTGCCAGCAGCCACCGACTAGCGGGAGGGCCATCGGATACGCAGTATTTT.

This chain links TRBV3-1 (or the pseudogene TRBV3-2) with TRBJ2-3; possibly TRBD1 for D (6 bases). Between the trimmed V and J ends, which lost 1 base and 1 base, there was a span of 9 bases. Germline values: CDR1 LGHDT, CDR2 YNNKEL (reference sequence). The CDR3 totals 15 residues. CDR3 amino acids: CASSQAAGGTDTQYF. CDR3 nucleotides: TGTGCCAGCAGCCAAGCTGCAGGGGGCACAGATACGCAGTATTTT.

The V call is TRBV23-1, the J call TRBJ2-3; TRBD2 agrees at 8 bases. TRBV23-1 is an ORF; its function is uncertain. The CDR3 is 16 amino acids. Losses at the gene ends were 3 bases for V and 3 bases for J; bases not matched to a gene: 8. This chain's CDR3 is CASSQASGSRTDTQYF. CDR3 DNA: TGCGCCAGCAGTCAGGCCAGCGGGAGTAGGACAGATACGCAGTATTTT.